This T cell receptor beta chain was identified during a study of regulatory T cells in long-lasting Graves disease. The TCR beta library used iRepertoire HTBI primers with Arm-PCR amplification of CDR3. TCRdb itself ran the multiplex PCR reads through MiXCR, one entry per CDR3 protein. Among about 420,000 distinct CDR3 sequences listed, about 15% were seen once. This clonotype was detected ten times or more. Time point specified: newly diagnosed GD, antithyroid drugs for less than 3 months. PBMC RNA served as the TCR library source. Nine milliliters of peripheral blood were drawn into EDTA tubes. Another study also made use of these data, one on T cells in Graves' hyperthyroidism and ophthalmopathy. As that study records: A model using 13 V-J features told ophthalmopathy apart from stable hyperthyroidism. Model output signaled ophthalmopathy a median roughly 6 months ahead of onset.

The sequenced sample was peripheral blood mononuclear cells (PBMCs), obtained at new diagnosis, from a patient treated with antithyroid drugs. The sequence was collected from a woman under 30 with Graves disease.

Here the CDR3 DNA reads TGTGCCAGCAGTTCTGGGGGGCAAGGCTACGAGCAGTACTTC. It yields the protein CASSSGGQGYEQYF. The V gene is TRBV28, the J gene TRBJ2-7; D tentatively reads TRBD1 or TRBD2 (6 bases each). From germline, CDR1 is MDHEN and CDR2 SYDVKM. The V end lost 4 bases, the J end lost 3 bases, and 13 bases lay between the germline ends. This CDR3 spans 14 amino acids. Full variable domain (missing parts from reference TRBV28 and TRBJ2-7): DVKVTQSSRYLVKRTGEKVFLECVQDMDHENMFWYRQDPGLGLRLIYFSYDVKMKEKGDIPEGYSVSREKKERFSLILESASTNQTSMYLCASSSGGQGYEQYFGPGTRLTVT.